This T cell receptor (beta chain) was captured in a study of T cell responses to AZD1222 COVID-19 vaccine. Study background: It was second doses at about 4 or about 12 weeks that were pooled. Whole-study findings and limits: Without day 14 samples, only post-peak T cell repertoires were studied.

Germline CDR1 and CDR2: MGHDK and SYGVNS. The V and J ends lost 8 bases and 3 bases respectively, with 16 bases between them. The CDR3 extends over 14 amino acids. On this clone: Its antigen remains unidentified.

Using immunoSEQ multiplex PCR, the repertoire was profiled, and TCRdb retains in-frame clones only, with some absent. The table records more than 140,000 clones, approximately 90% of them present only once. The TCR originated in an adult in good health. Sequenced here: peripheral blood, sampled on day 0 of AZD1222 vaccination. This chain joins TRBV25-1 and TRBJ2-5, with a weak D call TRBD2 (5 bases). As DNA, the CDR3 is TGTGCCAGCGGAGCGGATTTGTGGGAAGAGACCCAGTACTTC. It translates to CASGADLWEETQYF.